The clone carrying this T cell receptor (beta chain) was counted at least ten times. No antigen is known for it. This entry comes from a study of T cells in Graves' hyperthyroidism and ophthalmopathy. Study-wide context: Staff took peripheral blood when the initial diagnosis was made, before any treatment began.

Whole-study results and caveats: Blood also showed most of the thyroid clonotypes that were expanded above 0.001.

RNA transcripts were the template for amplifying TCR beta CDR3 regions. During a first-round RT-PCR of the TCR CDR3, the HTBI primer set was used. TCRdb processed the multiplex PCR reads anew with MiXCR; each CDR3 protein has one entry. This sample has 300,000 to 500,000 distinct CDR3 sequences, with around 14% found just once. The sequencing input was blood. The clonotype comes from a woman younger than 45 with Graves' hyperthyroidism.

The CDR3 DNA reads as TGTGCCAGCAGTTTAGAGACAGGGGTGGAGGAGACCCAGTACTTC. It is translated as CASSLETGVEETQYF. The rearrangement uses TRBV12-3 or TRBV12-4 and TRBJ2-5, with TRBD1 identical over 8 bases. Trimming cost V 1 base and J 5 bases; bases outside gene matches: 6. CDR3 length equals 15 residues.